A single sample gave rise to the 31 T cell receptor beta chains below, sequenced in a study of control samples from healthy donors and cancer patients. The data were produced by immunoSEQ multiplex PCR, yet TCRdb's version contains in-frame clones alone and is incomplete. This sample lists some 180,000 clones; its ten largest clones have roughly 2%. Sequenced: blood. These receptors all stem from a woman in her 30s in good health.

The chain is built from TRBV5-8 and TRBJ1-1, with D hard to call. The CDR3 covers 13 residues. Germline-derived CDR1 and CDR2 are SGHTS and YDEGEE. The germline V and J ends were trimmed by 5 bases and 4 bases, with 12 bases remaining between them. The CDR3 sequence: CASRVGYATEAFF. The CDR3, as DNA: TGTGCCAGCAGAGTTGGATACGCCACTGAAGCTTTCTTT. Complete variable domain (other parts from reference TRBV5-8 and TRBJ1-1): EAGVTQSPTHLIKTRGQQATLRCSPISGHTSVYWYQQALGLGLQFLLWYDEGEERNRGNFPPRFSGRQFPNYSSELNVNALELEDSALYLCASRVGYATEAFFGQGTRLTVV.

The rearrangement joins TRBV7-9 to TRBJ1-1; 10 nucleotides agree with TRBD1. Germline trimming cut 3 bases from V and 2 bases from J; bases unmatched to any gene: 3. Germline V lookup: CDR1 SEHNR, CDR2 FQNEAQ (reference sequence). CDR3 length: 15 residues. This CDR3 reads CASSLWDRGNTEAFF. The DNA for the CDR3 is TGTGCCAGCAGCTTGTGGGACAGGGGTAACACTGAAGCTTTCTTT.

This chain connects TRBV25-1 to TRBJ2-7, with 9 bases identical to TRBD1. Trimming took 6 bases from V and 6 from J; bases not matched to a gene: 6. The CDR3 has 13 residues. Germline lookup yields CDR1 MGHDK and CDR2 SYGVNS. The CDR3 bases are TGTGCCAGCAGGGACAGGGGATATAGCGAGCAGTACTTC. This gives the protein CASRDRGYSEQYF.

The V call is TRBV7-2, the J call TRBJ1-2; D uncertain. Per germline, CDR1 SGHTA and CDR2 FQGNSA. V was trimmed by 5 bases and J by 7 bases, leaving 14 bases between them. The CDR3 runs to 13 residues. The CDR3: CASSRPLAIGYTF. The CDR3 nucleotides are TGTGCCAGCAGCCGACCTCTAGCGATTGGCTACACCTTC.

The V and J genes are TRBV9 and TRBJ2-7, with 9 positions matching TRBD1. The germline V gene has CDR1 SGDLS and CDR2 YYNGEE. The V and J ends lost 3 bases and 5 bases, in that order; junction bases with no gene match: 6. CDR3 length equals 14 residues. In DNA form, the CDR3 reads TGTGCCAGCAGCGACGGGACAGGGTTGGACGAGCAGTACTTC. Its translation is CASSDGTGLDEQYF.

The chain links TRBV30 to TRBJ1-6; 7 bases fit TRBD1. The length of the CDR3 is 15 residues. Germline trimming cut 5 bases from V and 2 bases from J; bases unmatched to any gene: 6. Germline V gives CDR1 GTSNPN, CDR2 SVGIG (reference sequence). DNA for the CDR3: TGTGCCTGGGTCCACAGGGGAACCTATAATTCACCCCTCCACTTT. Its protein is CAWVHRGTYNSPLHF.

This CDR3 reads CASSFRGLGPDTQYF. The CDR3 nucleotides read TGTGCCAGCAGTTTTCGGGGGTTGGGCCCAGATACGCAGTATTTT. V is TRBV7-6 and J is TRBJ2-3; weak D call: TRBD2 (6 bases). Germline V gives CDR1 SGHVS, CDR2 FNYEAQ. The CDR3 has 15 amino acids. The V and J ends lost 6 bases and 4 bases respectively, with 17 bases between them.

The J gene is TRBJ2-7, the V gene TRBV3-1 (or the pseudogene TRBV3-2); D is uncertain. With 3 bases removed from V and 0 bases from J, the gap between germline ends came to 12 bases. Germline values: CDR1 LGHDT, CDR2 YNNKEL (reference sequence). This CDR3 has 15 residues. The CDR3 here is CASSHVLGDSYEQYF. The DNA for the CDR3 is TGTGCCAGCAGCCACGTCTTAGGAGACTCCTACGAGCAGTACTTC.

The chain recombines TRBV19 with TRBJ1-5, with D possibly matching TRBD1 (5 bases). With 4 bases removed from V and 9 bases from J, the gap between germline ends came to 22 bases. This CDR3 spans 16 amino acids. CDR1 and CDR2 from the germline V gene are LNHDA and SQIVND (reference sequence). In DNA, the CDR3 is TGTGCCAGTAGTAAATCCGGGACCGGGGGATTTCGGCCCCAGCATTTT. Translating it yields CASSKSGTGGFRPQHF.

V is TRBV5-1 and J is TRBJ1-2; TRBD1 is a possible D gene (5 bases). This CDR3 spans 13 amino acids. V was clipped by 4 bases and J by 4 bases, with 11 bases between them. Germline-derived CDR1 and CDR2 are SGHRS and YFSETQ. This CDR3 is CASSLGDIYGYTF. In nucleotides, the CDR3 is TGCGCCAGCAGCCTGGGGGATATCTATGGCTACACCTTC. Combining the CDR3 with reference TRBV5-1 and TRBJ1-2 gives the whole variable domain KAGVTQTPRYLIKTRGQQVTLSCSPISGHRSVSWYQQTPGQGLQFLFEYFSETQRNKGNFPGRFSGRQFSNSRSEMNVSTLELGDSALYLCASSLGDIYGYTFGSGTRLTVV.

The V and J genes are TRBV5-6 and TRBJ1-2; the match to TRBD1 covers 7 bases. Germline CDR1 reads SGHDT; CDR2 reads YYEEEE. J was trimmed by 4 bases and V by 7 bases; bases with no gene match: 10. The CDR3 loop spans 14 amino acids. The CDR3, as DNA: TGTGCCAGCCGGGCAGGGGGATTATCCTATGGCTACACCTTC. Its protein is CASRAGGLSYGYTF.

CDR3 sequence reads: CASSPGTVNQPQHF. The CDR3 nucleotides read TGTGCCAGTAGTCCCGGGACGGTTAATCAGCCCCAGCATTTT. This rearrangement joins TRBV19 to TRBJ1-5; the D gene is possibly TRBD1 (5 bases). V was shortened by 5 bases and J by 4 bases, with 12 bases between the two germline ends. CDR1 LNHDA and CDR2 SQIVND come from the germline V gene (reference sequence). The CDR3 covers 14 residues.

V is TRBV2 and J is TRBJ1-1; no firm D call. V shed 4 bases and J shed 4 bases, with 10 bases lying between them. Germline assignment: CDR1 SNHLY and CDR2 FYNNEI. This CDR3 has 13 residues. The CDR3 region is CASSAGGLTEAFF. The CDR3, as DNA: TGTGCCAGCAGTGCGGGAGGTCTCACTGAAGCTTTCTTT. Variable domain in full (rest from reference TRBV2 and TRBJ1-1): EPEVTQTPSHQVTQMGQEVILRCVPISNHLYFYWYRQILGQKVEFLVSFYNNEISEKSEIFDDQFSVERPDGSNFTLKIRSTKLEDSAMYFCASSAGGLTEAFFGQGTRLTVV.

The V gene is TRBV4-1, the J gene TRBJ2-3; no firm D call. The CDR3 loop spans 15 amino acids. Germline loops: CDR1 MGHRA, CDR2 YSYEKL. Trimming left V 3 bases short and J 9 bases short, with 19 bases between. The CDR3 DNA is TGCGCCAGCAGCCAGTTCCCTAAAGGAAGGGAAACGCAGTATTTT. It is translated as CASSQFPKGRETQYF.

The chain combines TRBV5-1 with TRBJ1-2; possibly TRBD1 for D (5 bases). The germline gives CDR1 SGHRS, CDR2 YFSETQ. The CDR3 has 14 amino acids. V dropped 2 bases and J dropped 0 bases, with 8 bases sitting between them. Written as DNA, the CDR3 is TGCGCCAGCAGCTTAAGAGGGGCTAACTATGGCTACACCTTC. Protein product: CASSLRGANYGYTF.

The chain recombines TRBV15 with TRBJ2-3; the D is unclear. This CDR3 region has 14 residues. Trimming left V 3 bases short and J 6 bases short, with 13 bases between. CDR1 and CDR2 from the germline V gene are LNHNV and YYDKDF (reference sequence). CDR3 in DNA: TGTGCCACCAGCAGGGTCGGTGCCGAGGATACGCAGTATTTT. This codes for CATSRVGAEDTQYF.

The chain is built from TRBV27 and TRBJ1-2; maybe TRBD1 (5 bases). V was shortened by 6 bases and J by 7 bases, with 15 bases between the two germline ends. Germline values: CDR1 MNHEY, CDR2 SMNVEV (reference sequence). The CDR3 sequence is 13 residues long. The CDR3 sequence is CASSPVDGGGYTF. The CDR3, as DNA: TGTGCCAGCAGCCCCGTGGACGGGGGTGGCTACACCTTC.

The chain joins TRBV23-1 to TRBJ1-5; 7 positions match TRBD1. TRBV23-1 has ORF status, its function being uncertain. The CDR3 is made up of 16 amino acids. V lost 1 base and J lost 9; bases outside the gene matches: 12. The CDR3 here is CASSQCLTGAGAPQHF. CDR3 nucleotides: TGCGCCAGCAGTCAATGCCTAACAGGGGCAGGGGCGCCCCAGCATTTT.

The chain uses TRBV7-6 and TRBJ1-5, with D perhaps TRBD1 (5 bases). The CDR3 sequence is 17 residues long. Germline loops: CDR1 SGHVS, CDR2 FNYEAQ. V was pared by 5 bases and J by 3 bases, with 20 bases between. In nucleotides, the CDR3 is TGTGCCAGCAGCGACTTTTCCGGGACGGCGAACAATCAGCCCCAGCATTTT. This sequence encodes CASSDFSGTANNQPQHF.

The chain has TRBV3-1 (or the pseudogene TRBV3-2) and TRBJ2-4; D not certain. CDR3 length: 13 amino acids. CDR1 is LGHDT, CDR2 YNNKEL, per germline (reference sequence). Trimming took 6 bases from V and 4 from J, leaving 10 bases between them. CDR3 loop: CASRTDGKNIQYF. CDR3 DNA sequence: TGTGCCAGCAGGACCGATGGTAAAAACATTCAGTACTTC.

V is TRBV6-6 and J is TRBJ2-5; 7 nucleotides line up with TRBD2. The CDR3 contains 16 residues. The V segment lost 2 bases and the J segment 1 base; nucleotides outside the gene matches: 7. Germline values: CDR1 MNHNY, CDR2 SVGAGI (reference sequence). The chain's CDR3 is CASSYPSGGGQETQYF. The CDR3 nucleotides read TGTGCCAGCAGTTACCCTTCTGGGGGGGGCCAAGAGACCCAGTACTTC.

V and J are TRBV7-9 and TRBJ1-2; D might be TRBD1 (5 bases). Germline V lookup: CDR1 SEHNR, CDR2 FQNEAQ (reference sequence). The CDR3 is 15 amino acids. Trimming left V 3 bases short and J 6 bases short, with 17 bases between. The CDR3 DNA reads as TGTGCCAGCAGCTTGGTAGGGGAGGCTAGGGATGGCTACACCTTC. The encoded protein is CASSLVGEARDGYTF. The full variable domain, with the rest looked up from reference TRBV7-9 and TRBJ1-2, is DTGVSQNPRHKITKRGQNVTFRCDPISEHNRLYWYRQTLGQGPEFLTYFQNEAQLEKSRLLSDRFSAERPKGSFSTLEIQRTEQGDSAMYLCASSLVGEARDGYTFGSGTRLTVV.

Turning to this clone: The sample holds other DNA sequences that translate to the same CDR3. V is TRBV6-6 and J is TRBJ1-2, with TRBD1 as a possible D gene (6 bases). Germline assignment: CDR1 MNHNY and CDR2 SVGAGI (reference sequence). Deletions cut 7 bases from V and 4 bases from J, with 37 bases between. The CDR3 is 21 amino acids. The chain's CDR3 is CASNYLSASTGGQRFGYGYTF. The CDR3 coding sequence is TGTGCCAGCAACTACCTTTCCGCCAGCACCGGGGGGCAGCGCTTCGGCTATGGCTACACCTTC.

The rearrangement links TRBV2 to TRBJ1-1; D is undetermined. The CDR3 totals 17 residues. Trimming took 2 bases from V and 1 from J, leaving 17 bases between them. From germline, CDR1 is SNHLY and CDR2 FYNNEI. CDR3 sequence (DNA): TGTGCCAGCAGTGAATGGGGTTACGGCCGAAGGAACACTGAAGCTTTCTTT. Translation gives CASSEWGYGRRNTEAFF.

The chain has TRBV11-3 and TRBJ2-3; 9 nucleotides match TRBD1. CDR3 length: 15 amino acids. V was pared by 5 bases and J by 6 bases, with 9 bases of the junction left unmatched. The V gene's germline CDR1 is SGHNT and CDR2 YENEEA. The CDR3 nucleotides are TGTGCCAGCAGCCCGGGGACAGGGCCAGGGGATACGCAGTATTTT. It specifies CASSPGTGPGDTQYF.

The rearrangement uses TRBV30 and TRBJ2-3, with TRBD2 matching 11 bases. Germline V lookup: CDR1 GTSNPN, CDR2 SVGIG (reference sequence). The J segment lost 1 base and the V segment lost 0 bases, leaving 3 bases of the junction unmatched. This CDR3 region has 16 residues. As DNA, the CDR3 is TGTGCCTGGAGTGTAGTACTAGCGGGGGGCACAGATACGCAGTATTTT. It encodes CAWSVVLAGGTDTQYF.

The chain carries TRBV2 and TRBJ2-1; 7 nucleotides line up with TRBD2. The CDR3 length is 11 residues. The germline CDR1 and CDR2 sequences are SNHLY and FYNNEI. The V gene end was trimmed by 5 bases and the J gene end by 11 bases; junction bases not matched to a gene: 3. The CDR3 protein is CASSQTSQQFF. DNA for the CDR3: TGTGCCAGCAGTCAGACTAGCCAGCAGTTCTTC.

The chain is built from TRBV25-1 and TRBJ1-1; D is unresolved. Deletions cut 3 bases from V and 3 bases from J, with 11 bases between. Germline V gene sequence: CDR1 MGHDK, CDR2 SYGVNS. The CDR3 is made up of 14 amino acids. CDR3 region: CASSDSWDYTEAFF. CDR3 nucleotide sequence: TGTGCCAGCAGTGATTCGTGGGATTACACTGAAGCTTTCTTT.

CDR3 nucleotides: TGTGCCAGCAGTGAACAGGGCTATGGCTACACCTTC. It specifies CASSEQGYGYTF. The J gene is TRBJ1-2, the V gene TRBV6-1, with a tentative D call TRBD1 (5 bases). Per the germline V gene, CDR1 is MNHNS and CDR2 is SASEGT. V shed 2 bases and J shed 4 bases, with 5 bases lying between them. This CDR3 spans 12 amino acids.

The V call is TRBV4-1, the J call TRBJ1-6, with 10 bases fitting TRBD1. The trim removed 8 bases at V and 5 bases at J, leaving 6 bases unmatched. The CDR3 sequence is 15 residues long. Germline CDR1 and CDR2: MGHRA and YSYEKL. CDR3 bases: TGCGCCAGCCGGGACAGGGGAGGGGATAATTCACCCCTCCACTTT. This gives the protein CASRDRGGDNSPLHF.

The chain combines TRBV6-6 with TRBJ2-5; 8 nucleotides agree with TRBD1. The CDR3 is made up of 15 amino acids. Germline CDR1 MNHNY, CDR2 SVGAGI (reference sequence). J gave up 5 bases and V 0 bases, and 5 bases lay outside the gene matches. The CDR3 sequence: CASSYSGTGSETQYF. In nucleotides, the CDR3 is TGTGCCAGCAGTTACTCGGGGACAGGCTCCGAGACCCAGTACTTC.